The 7 T cell receptor beta chains in this list originate from one sample, sequenced in a study of T cell repertoires in aging, cancer and after chemotherapy (dated by TCRdb to between 2019 and 2020). Sequenced using an Illumina MiSeq. Using a mixed TRB-A/B primer pool, multiplex touch-down PCR amplified rearranged TRB sequences covering the V, D and J segments. Starting from the raw public reads, TCRdb applied fastp trimming at Q25, assembled clones with MiXCR and retained in-frame beta chains. Rows merge per CDR3 protein into single entries with the most common DNA and genes. Present in this sample are more than 1,100 distinct CDR3 sequences, 66% of which were seen just once. 60% to 70% of the sample rests with the top ten. TCR beta rearrangements were amplified from genomic DNA isolated from peripheral blood, not from sorted cells or RNA. Sequencing was done on a sample of blood. These receptor sequences come from a human donor with a blood cancer.

The chain couples TRBV5-6 to TRBJ2-7, with TRBD1 identical over 7 bases. Trimming took 4 bases from V and 0 from J; bases not matched to a gene: 7. The CDR3 spans 15 residues. CDR1 SGHDT and CDR2 YYEEEE come from the germline V gene. The DNA for the CDR3 is TGTGCCAGCAGCCGTGCAGGGGGTTACTCCTACGAGCAGTACTTC. This encodes CASSRAGGYSYEQYF.

This chain uses TRBV6-5 with TRBJ2-1; no firm D call. CDR3 length: 17 amino acids. V lost 0 bases and J lost 0, with 12 bases in between. Germline loops: CDR1 MNHEY, CDR2 SVGAGI. The CDR3 coding sequence is TGTGCCAGCAGTTACTCGTCGGCCCCTAGCTCCTACAATGAGCAGTTCTTC. Its translation: CASSYSSAPSSYNEQFF.

The chain carries TRBV6-5 and TRBJ2-3; D may correspond to TRBD1 or TRBD2 (6 bases each). CDR1 is MNHEY and CDR2 is SVGAGI in the germline V gene. The CDR3 covers 16 residues. Trimming left V 6 bases short and J 1 base short, with 17 bases between. CDR3: CASSRWGASGTDTQYF. The CDR3 coding sequence is TGTGCCAGCAGCCGCTGGGGGGCAAGTGGCACAGATACGCAGTATTTT.

This chain connects TRBV6-5 to TRBJ2-3; D gene unclear. Germline CDR1 MNHEY, CDR2 SVGAGI. Trimming removed 4 bases at V and 2 bases at J, with 13 bases between. The CDR3 sequence is 15 residues long. The CDR3 reads CASSLQRVHTDTQYF. DNA for the CDR3: TGTGCCAGCAGTTTACAACGGGTCCACACAGATACGCAGTATTTT.

The genes are TRBV12-3 or TRBV12-4 and TRBJ1-6; D possibly corresponds to TRBD1 (5 bases). V lost 1 base and J 9 bases, leaving 7 bases between the germline ends. This CDR3 has 13 residues. CDR3 nucleotide sequence: TGTGCCAGCAGTTTAGGCAGGGCTTCACCCCTCCACTTT. Translated: CASSLGRASPLHF.

The J gene is TRBJ2-2, the V gene TRBV19; 10 bases map to TRBD1. J was trimmed by 4 bases and V by 7 bases; bases with no gene match: 3. This CDR3 region has 14 residues. Per germline, CDR1 LNHDA and CDR2 SQIVND (reference sequence). The CDR3 protein is CASTDRGVTGELFF. Written as DNA, the CDR3 is TGTGCCAGTACGGACAGGGGGGTCACCGGGGAGCTGTTTTTT.

The rearrangement links TRBV6-5 to TRBJ1-2; 11 bases align to TRBD1. The germline V gene encodes CDR1 MNHEY and CDR2 SVGAGI. V shed 5 bases, J shed 7 bases, and the junction held 6 bases outside the gene matches. The CDR3 is made up of 14 amino acids. The CDR3: CASSGTGGFGGYTF. The CDR3 DNA reads TGTGCCAGCAGTGGGACAGGGGGTTTCGGTGGCTACACCTTC.